These 6 T cell receptor beta chains originate from one sample sequenced in a study of metastatic and nonmetastatic thyroid tumors. Nobody among the patients had been given any treatment before thyroid surgery. TCRdb re-called clones via MiXCR from the PCR reads. The sample records some 31,000 clones, roughly a fifth being singletons. Sequencing was done on a sample of blood. The receptor set was obtained from a female donor with papillary thyroid cancer or a benign thyroid nodule (not recorded which). Some clones in this sample may be carry-over from other donors' samples.

This clone has a count of ten or more. This chain joins TRBV6-1 and TRBJ2-2, with TRBD2 matching over 11 bases. This CDR3 is 15 amino acids long. Germline V gene data show CDR1 as MNHNS and CDR2 as SASEGT. Trimming took 6 bases from V and 7 from J; bases not matched to a gene: 7. DNA for the CDR3: TGTGCCAGCAGGAATAGCGGGGGGGGGATCGGGGAGCTGTTTTTT. It codes for CASRNSGGGIGELFF.

This clone has at least ten counts. The rearrangement links TRBV27 to TRBJ2-7, with TRBD2 identical over 8 bases. The V gene's germline CDR1 is MNHEY and CDR2 SMNVEV (reference sequence). This CDR3 spans 17 amino acids. The ends lost 3 bases at V and 6 bases at J; junction bases unmatched: 16. The CDR3 is CASSFRTGTSTLTEQYF. CDR3 DNA sequence: TGTGCCAGCAGTTTCCGCACCGGGACTAGTACTCTCACCGAGCAGTACTTC.

This clone has just a few counts. This sequence joins TRBV2 and TRBJ2-1; no firm D call. V lost 1 base to trimming and J lost 9 bases, with 10 bases between them. Germline V gene data show CDR1 as SNHLY and CDR2 as FYNNEI. This CDR3 is 13 amino acids long. CDR3 DNA sequence: TGTGCCAGCAGTGAAGAGGCGCGAGGTGAGCAGTTCTTC. It codes for CASSEEARGEQFF. The full variable domain, completed using reference TRBV2 and TRBJ2-1, is EPEVTQTPSHQVTQMGQEVILRCVPISNHLYFYWYRQILGQKVEFLVSFYNNEISEKSEIFDDQFSVERPDGSNFTLKIRSTKLEDSAMYFCASSEEARGEQFFGPGTRLTVL.

This clone was detected ten times or more. This sequence joins TRBV4-3 and TRBJ2-1; 10 positions match TRBD1. The CDR3 is 16 amino acids. V was pared by 0 bases and J by 8 bases, with 7 bases of the junction left unmatched. Germline assignment: CDR1 LGHNA and CDR2 YSLEER. The CDR3 DNA reads as TGCGCCAGCAGCCAAGATCCGACAGGGGGCTTGGATGAGCAGTTCTTC. Translated, it gives CASSQDPTGGLDEQFF.

This clone was seen ten or more times. A much more abundant neighbour one base away suggests this may be a read error. The gene calls are TRBV6-2 or TRBV6-3 and TRBJ2-7, with a weak D call TRBD2 (5 bases). The V end lost 4 bases, the J end lost 3 bases, and 13 bases lay between the germline ends. The germline V gene has CDR1 MNHEY and CDR2 SVGEGT. The CDR3 runs 14 residues. CDR3 region: CASSCEGFNYEQYF. CDR3 sequence (DNA): TGTGCCAGCAGTTGCGAGGGTTTCAACTACGAGCAGTACTTC.

This clone was observed at least ten times. The chain uses TRBV10-3 and TRBJ2-1; 7 bases fit TRBD2. This CDR3 spans 17 amino acids. In germline, CDR1 is ENHRY, CDR2 SYGVKD. Trimming cost V 8 bases and J 0 bases; bases outside gene matches: 13. The CDR3 loop is CAIGRGSAGRSYNEQFF. CDR3 sequence (DNA): TGTGCCATCGGCCGGGGGTCAGCGGGGCGCTCCTACAATGAGCAGTTCTTC.